In this sample, the clone carrying this TCR beta chain turned up many times. TCRdb used MiXCR to reprocess the 5' RACE reads, holding one entry per CDR3 protein. The sample consists of 9,500 to 12,000 distinct CDR3 sequences, around 6% of them appearing once. The CDR3 spans 16 residues. CDR1 SGHDN and CDR2 FVKESK come from the germline V gene. Trimming removed 1 base from V and 9 bases from J; junction bases left unmatched: 12. This sample was included in a study of spatial heterogeneity in lung cancer. The time point is: sample taken at primary tumor resection. This rearrangement joins TRBV14 to TRBJ2-1; TRBD1 matches at 7 bases. The sample was PBMCs, taken at surgery. The receptor was derived from a male donor with early-stage non-small cell lung cancer. The CDR3 nucleotides read TGTGCCAGCAGCCAAGCCTTGGGCGTAGGGGGCGCTGAGCAGTTCTTC. It encodes CASSQALGVGGAEQFF.